The 27 T cell receptor beta chains in this list originate from one sample, sequenced in a study of blood T cell repertoires in COVID-19. Sequencing was performed with immunoSEQ multiplex PCR; in TCRdb, only in-frame clones are kept and a portion is missing. The sample includes about half a million clones, around 85% of them seen just once. Sequences were obtained from peripheral blood. These TCRs come from a human donor in a cohort sampled during active COVID-19.

This clone was counted between two and nine times. The chain carries TRBV19 and TRBJ1-4, with TRBD1 identical over 7 bases. V lost 6 bases and J lost 1; bases outside the gene matches: 8. Germline V lookup: CDR1 LNHDA, CDR2 SQIVND (reference sequence). The CDR3 spans 16 residues. CDR3: CASSRGGGQTNEKLFF. CDR3 sequence (DNA): TGTGCCAGTAGCAGAGGGGGCGGCCAAACTAATGAAAAACTGTTTTTT.

This clone was seen just once. CDR3 bases: TGTGCCAGCAGCTTAGGACAGGGACAGTGGACTGAAGCTTTCTTT. It specifies CASSLGQGQWTEAFF. The V call is TRBV5-4, the J call TRBJ1-1, with 8 bases lining up with TRBD1. The CDR3 has 15 amino acids. Germline V lookup: CDR1 SGHNT, CDR2 YYREEE (reference sequence). The J segment lost 5 bases and the V segment lost 2 bases, leaving 8 bases of the junction unmatched.

The V call is TRBV3-1 (or the pseudogene TRBV3-2), the J call TRBJ2-5, with TRBD2 matching over 12 bases. Looked up from germline, CDR1 is LGHDT and CDR2 is YNNKEL (reference sequence). This CDR3 has 18 amino acids. Trimming took 0 bases from V and 5 from J; bases not matched to a gene: 10. The CDR3 region has the DNA TGTGCCAGCAGCCAAGAATTGTCTAGCGGGAGGGCCAGGGAGACCCAGTACTTC. Amino acid sequence: CASSQELSSGRARETQYF.

V gene TRBV27 combines with J gene TRBJ2-1, with TRBD2 identical over 11 bases. Germline CDR1 and CDR2: MNHEY and SMNVEV (reference sequence). CDR3 length: 16 residues. Losses at the gene ends were 4 bases for V and 4 bases for J; bases not matched to a gene: 6. CDR3 in DNA: TGTGCCAGCAGTTCTCTGACTAGCGGGGATTACAATGAGCAGTTCTTC. It yields the protein CASSSLTSGDYNEQFF.

This chain joins TRBV6-5 and TRBJ1-1; maybe TRBD1 (6 bases). Trimming took off 6 bases at V and 5 bases at J, with 16 bases between the two ends. The CDR3 length is 14 residues. Germline CDR1 and CDR2: MNHEY and SVGAGI. This chain's CDR3 is CASRGGRVETEAFF. The CDR3 nucleotides are TGTGCCAGCAGAGGGGGGAGGGTGGAGACTGAAGCTTTCTTT.

The chain recombines TRBV5-1 with TRBJ2-7, with 9 bases fitting TRBD1. The germline gives CDR1 SGHRS, CDR2 YFSETQ. The CDR3 has 14 amino acids. V lost 3 bases and J lost 5; bases outside the gene matches: 6. In DNA form, the CDR3 reads TGCGCCAGCAGCTACAGGGGGCGCGAAAACGAGCAGTACTTC. Translating it yields CASSYRGRENEQYF. Full variable domain (outside the CDR3, taken from reference TRBV5-1 and TRBJ2-7): KAGVTQTPRYLIKTRGQQVTLSCSPISGHRSVSWYQQTPGQGLQFLFEYFSETQRNKGNFPGRFSGRQFSNSRSEMNVSTLELGDSALYLCASSYRGRENEQYFGPGTRLTVT.

This clone came up once. This sequence joins TRBV19 and TRBJ1-3, with D unresolved. Germline CDR1 LNHDA, CDR2 SQIVND (reference sequence). V was pared by 3 bases and J by 0 bases, with 12 bases between. This CDR3 spans 16 amino acids. The CDR3 coding sequence is TGTGCCAGTAGTATCGGGGAGGTAACCTCTGGAAACACCATATATTTT. Protein: CASSIGEVTSGNTIYF.

The chain joins TRBV7-2 to TRBJ1-1; D possibly corresponds to TRBD1 (5 bases). The CDR3 length is 15 residues. V shed 0 bases and J shed 5 bases, with 13 bases lying between them. Germline values: CDR1 SGHTA, CDR2 FQGNSA. In DNA form, the CDR3 reads TGTGCCAGCAGCTTAGCCTTTGGGGGAGGGACTGAAGCTTTCTTT. This codes for CASSLAFGGGTEAFF.

This clone is a singleton in its sample. CDR3 protein: CASSRRLQGAENPKQFF. The DNA for the CDR3 is TGTGCCAGCAGCCGAAGATTACAGGGGGCGGAAAACCCTAAGCAGTTCTTC. This chain uses TRBV7-9 with TRBJ2-1, with 9 bases fitting TRBD1. V lost 5 bases to trimming and J lost 11 bases; unmatched junction nucleotides: 19. Germline CDR1 SEHNR, CDR2 FQNEAQ (reference sequence). This CDR3 spans 17 amino acids.

The rearrangement uses TRBV7-9 and TRBJ1-1; 8 nucleotides agree with TRBD1. Trimming removed 4 bases from V and 4 bases from J; junction bases left unmatched: 8. Germline V gene sequence: CDR1 SEHNR, CDR2 FQNEAQ (reference sequence). This CDR3 spans 15 amino acids. The CDR3 reads CASSSPRTGTTEAFF. In nucleotides, the CDR3 is TGTGCCAGCAGCTCGCCAAGGACAGGGACCACTGAAGCTTTCTTT.

The chain recombines TRBV6-6 with TRBJ2-7; 12 bases align to TRBD2. The CDR3 contains 16 residues. V shed 6 bases, J shed 4 bases, and the junction held 10 bases outside the gene matches. Germline V gives CDR1 MNHNY, CDR2 SVGAGI (reference sequence). The CDR3 is CASRTNAGTSGYEQYF. The CDR3 region has the DNA TGTGCCAGCAGAACCAACGCCGGGACTAGCGGGTACGAGCAGTACTTC.

A remark on this clone: Different DNA sequences within this sample yield the same CDR3. The chain couples TRBV19 to TRBJ2-3, with 8 nucleotides matching TRBD2. The ends lost 3 bases at V and 2 bases at J; junction bases unmatched: 7. Germline V lookup: CDR1 LNHDA, CDR2 SQIVND (reference sequence). CDR3 length: 16 residues. CDR3 sequence: CASSIRSGTATDTQYF. For the CDR3, the DNA is TGTGCCAGTAGTATCCGTAGCGGGACTGCCACAGATACGCAGTATTTT.

The chain links TRBV6-2 or TRBV6-3 to TRBJ1-2; tentative D call: TRBD1 (5 bases). This CDR3 has 13 amino acids. V lost 3 bases and J lost 6, with 11 bases in between. Germline CDR1 and CDR2: MNHEY and SVGEGT. The CDR3, as DNA: TGTGCCAGCAGTTATACGGGGGTCAATGGCTACACCTTC. Its protein is CASSYTGVNGYTF.

This sequence joins TRBV9 and TRBJ2-3; TRBD2 matches 7 bases. V gave up 4 bases and J gave up 8 bases; unmatched junction bases: 4. This CDR3 has 12 amino acids. The germline gives CDR1 SGDLS, CDR2 YYNGEE. CDR3 nucleotides: TGTGCCAGCAGCTCCGGACTAGTTACGCAGTATTTT. It translates to CASSSGLVTQYF.

V and J are TRBV5-1 and TRBJ2-4; 8 positions agree with TRBD2. Germline V gene sequence: CDR1 SGHRS, CDR2 YFSETQ. With V trimmed by 4 bases and J by 0 bases, 6 bases remained unmatched. This CDR3 contains 16 residues. This CDR3 reads CASSERLALAKNIQYF. In nucleotides, the CDR3 is TGCGCCAGCAGCGAACGACTAGCGCTAGCCAAAAACATTCAGTACTTC.

CDR3 DNA sequence: TGCGCCAGCAGCTTGGGGACAGGGGATGCGGACGAGCAGTACTTC. Protein sequence: CASSLGTGDADEQYF. V is TRBV5-1 and J is TRBJ2-7; 9 bases match TRBD1. CDR1 and CDR2 (germline): SGHRS, YFSETQ. V lost 0 bases to trimming and J lost 5 bases; unmatched junction nucleotides: 6. CDR3 length: 15 residues.

The rearrangement joins TRBV7-6 to TRBJ2-2; 7 nucleotides align to TRBD2. V was clipped by 5 bases and J by 1 base; unmatched bases: 10. The CDR3 extends over 17 amino acids. Per germline, CDR1 SGHVS and CDR2 FNYEAQ. CDR3 bases: TGTGCCAGCAGCCCGGGACTAACCTCTATGAACACCGGGGAGCTGTTTTTT. Amino acids: CASSPGLTSMNTGELFF.

The chain carries TRBV5-1 and TRBJ2-7; 8 nucleotides match TRBD2. Trimming took 0 bases from V and 4 from J; bases not matched to a gene: 6. Germline V gives CDR1 SGHRS, CDR2 YFSETQ. The CDR3 has 15 residues. CDR3 nucleotides: TGCGCCAGCAGCTTGGAGGCTAGCGGGTATTACGAGCAGTACTTC. This encodes CASSLEASGYYEQYF.

The chain recombines TRBV19 with TRBJ2-3; D is unclear. This CDR3 has 12 residues. The germline CDR1 and CDR2 sequences are LNHDA and SQIVND (reference sequence). Trimming shortened V by 7 bases and J by 0 bases, and 5 bases separated the two germline ends. The CDR3 coding sequence is TGTGCCAGTACCTTTAGCACAGATACGCAGTATTTT. Amino acids: CASTFSTDTQYF. The complete variable domain, with remaining parts taken from reference TRBV19 and TRBJ2-3, reads DGGITQSPKYLFRKEGQNVTLSCEQNLNHDAMYWYRQDPGQGLRLIYYSQIVNDFQKGDIAEGYSVSREKKESFPLTVTSAQKNPTAFYLCASTFSTDTQYFGPGTRLTVL.

The chain combines TRBV7-2 with TRBJ2-7; 8 positions agree with TRBD1. CDR1 SGHTA and CDR2 FQGNSA come from the germline V gene. V lost 1 base to trimming and J lost 5 bases; unmatched junction nucleotides: 10. This CDR3 is built from 16 residues. CDR3 amino acids: CASSLGRAGGPHEQYF. The CDR3 bases are TGTGCCAGCAGCTTAGGCCGGGCAGGGGGCCCCCACGAGCAGTACTTC.

The CDR3 DNA sequence: TGTGCCAGTAGTATCACGGACTCGCGTTCAGATACGCAGTATTTT. Encoded protein: CASSITDSRSDTQYF. The V gene is TRBV19, the J gene TRBJ2-3; D might be TRBD2 (5 bases). V lost 3 bases and J 4 bases, leaving 14 bases between the germline ends. Germline lookup yields CDR1 LNHDA and CDR2 SQIVND (reference sequence). CDR3 size: 15 residues.

The V gene is TRBV11-3, the J gene TRBJ1-3; TRBD1 matches at 7 bases. Trimming removed 3 bases from V and 1 base from J; junction bases left unmatched: 0. The length of the CDR3 is 14 residues. Germline assignment: CDR1 SGHNT and CDR2 YENEEA. The DNA of the CDR3 is TGTGCCAGCAGCTTGGGACAGTCTGGAAACACCATATATTTT. Translated, it gives CASSLGQSGNTIYF.

The chain uses TRBV27 and TRBJ1-1, with D possibly TRBD1 on 6 matching bases. V was pared by 6 bases and J by 5 bases, with 19 bases between. From germline, CDR1 is MNHEY and CDR2 SMNVEV (reference sequence). The CDR3 length is 15 residues. CDR3 sequence (DNA): TGTGCCAGCAGCCTTACCCCCGGGACACTAACTGAAGCTTTCTTT. It translates to CASSLTPGTLTEAFF.

The V and J genes are TRBV2 and TRBJ1-1; the D is unclear. CDR3 length: 13 amino acids. Germline V CDR1 and CDR2: SNHLY, FYNNEI. Trimming cost V 5 bases and J 2 bases, with 9 bases left between them. The CDR3 sequence is CASSKNRNTEAFF. The CDR3 bases are TGTGCCAGCAGTAAGAACAGAAACACTGAAGCTTTCTTT.

This rearrangement joins TRBV29-1 to TRBJ2-1; D is possibly TRBD2 (6 bases). The CDR3 loop spans 11 amino acids. Trimming took off 4 bases at V and 8 bases at J, with 9 bases between the two ends. Germline values: CDR1 SQVTM, CDR2 ANQGSEA. The CDR3 DNA reads TGCAGCGTTGGACTAGTGGATGAGCAGTTCTTC. Its protein product is CSVGLVDEQFF.

The rearrangement joins TRBV20-1 to TRBJ2-3; TRBD2 agrees at 10 bases. This CDR3 spans 15 amino acids. Germline V gene lookup returns CDR1 DFQATT and CDR2 SNEGSKA (reference sequence). Trimming cost V 5 bases and J 3 bases; bases outside gene matches: 8. CDR3 DNA sequence: TGCAGTGCTGGTGCTAGCGGGAGTAGAACAGATACGCAGTATTTT. Amino acids: CSAGASGSRTDTQYF.

This clone was seen only once. This chain joins TRBV3-1 (or the pseudogene TRBV3-2) and TRBJ1-2, with TRBD1 as a possible D gene (6 bases). The CDR3 contains 15 residues. Between the trimmed V and J ends, which lost 7 bases and 3 bases, there was a span of 18 bases. Looked up from germline, CDR1 is LGHDT and CDR2 is YNNKEL (reference sequence). Here the CDR3 DNA reads TGTGCCAGCACCTCCGGGACATCGAATTACTATGGCTACACCTTC. It codes for CASTSGTSNYYGYTF.